This T cell receptor (beta chain) was observed in a study of CD8 T cells in ankylosing spondylitis. Study results and limitations: Reports say disease-linked clones showed up significantly more in matched ankylosing spondylitis synovial fluid. In ankylosing spondylitis blood, a motif of eight highly homologous TCR beta variants appeared characteristic. CD8+ by phenotype, disease-linked clones were relatively rare in peripheral blood.

One entry per CDR3 protein results from TCRdb running MiXCR on the 5' RACE reads. The sample shows about 260,000 distinct CDR3 sequences, 15% to 25% of them seen only once. Of note for this clonotype: No antigen is known for it.

V was trimmed by 5 bases and J by 0 bases, leaving 7 bases between them. In germline, CDR1 is SEHNR, CDR2 FQNEAQ (reference sequence). The CDR3 contains 14 residues. The receptor's source is a male donor with ankylosing spondylitis or in good health (not recorded which). Input material: blood, either unsorted or a sorted T cell fraction (not recorded which). The J gene is TRBJ2-2, the V gene TRBV7-9; D not resolved. The CDR3 DNA follows: TGTGCCAGCAGCGCGGTTGCGAACACCGGGGAGCTGTTTTTT. This sequence encodes CASSAVANTGELFF.